A single sample gave rise to the 29 T cell receptor beta chains below, sequenced in a study of blood T cell repertoires in COVID-19. Assay: immunoSEQ multiplex PCR; the TCRdb copy retains only in-frame clones and omits some. The table records approximately 240,000 clones, under 95% of them present only once. The sequenced sample was PBMCs or T cells enriched from blood (not recorded which). These TCRs come from a woman between 18 and 29 years old who had recovered from COVID-19.

The DNA for the CDR3 is TGTGCCAGCAGCTTTCAGGTGGGCGATGGCTACACCTTC. Residues: CASSFQVGDGYTF. The V call is TRBV7-2, the J call TRBJ1-2; unclear D gene. V lost 3 bases, J lost 6 bases, and 11 bases lay in between. This CDR3 region has 13 residues. Germline V gene sequence: CDR1 SGHTA, CDR2 FQGNSA.

The chain carries TRBV2 and TRBJ2-5, with D possibly matching TRBD2 (6 bases). The CDR3 totals 14 residues. V was pared by 6 bases and J by 5 bases, with 16 bases between. Germline assignment: CDR1 SNHLY and CDR2 FYNNEI. The DNA for the CDR3 is TGTGCCAGCAGGGGGAGGTCATCTACGGAGACCCAGTACTTC. It codes for CASRGRSSTETQYF.

This clone appeared once. The chain recombines TRBV21-1 with TRBJ1-1; the tabulated D call, TRBD1, remains unverified against the DNA. TRBV21-1 is marked as a pseudogene. This CDR3 is built from 15 residues. The CDR3 DNA reads TGTGCCAGCAGCAAATTGTTACAGGGTTGCGAGGAAGCTTTCTTT. Its translation: CASSKLLQGCEEAFF.

This CDR3 is CASSETGLYNSPLHF. The CDR3 nucleotides read TGTGCCAGTAGTGAGACAGGTCTTTATAATTCACCCCTCCACTTT. This chain connects TRBV19 to TRBJ1-6, with D possibly being TRBD1 (6 bases). The CDR3 has 15 residues. V was trimmed by 5 bases and J by 4 bases, leaving 12 bases between them. The germline V gene has CDR1 LNHDA and CDR2 SQIVND (reference sequence).

The V gene is TRBV27, the J gene TRBJ1-4; D not resolved. This CDR3 has 15 residues. The V gene lost 6 bases and the J gene lost 0 bases, with 11 bases spanning the gap. From germline, CDR1 is MNHEY and CDR2 SMNVEV (reference sequence). The CDR3 region has the DNA TGTGCCAGCAGGCCCCGGAGCGCAACTAATGAAAAACTGTTTTTT. Encoded protein: CASRPRSATNEKLFF.

The chain joins TRBV28 to TRBJ1-5; D gene unclear. The CDR3 has 19 amino acids. Deletions cut 8 bases from V and 0 bases from J, with 26 bases between. CDR1 is MDHEN and CDR2 is SYDVKM in the germline V gene. In DNA, the CDR3 is TGTGCCAGCGTAGAAGGTCGATTTTATTCGGGATATAGCAATCAGCCCCAGCATTTT. This encodes CASVEGRFYSGYSNQPQHF.

This clone is a singleton in its sample. This chain joins TRBV6-6 and TRBJ2-1, with D unclear. Per the germline V gene, CDR1 is MNHNY and CDR2 is SVGAGI (reference sequence). Trimming stripped 5 bases from V and 15 bases from J, with 17 bases between. The CDR3 length is 12 residues. CDR3 in amino acids: CASSQPESTPFF. The DNA of the CDR3 is TGTGCCAGCAGTCAACCTGAGAGCACCCCGTTCTTC.

Here the CDR3 DNA reads TGTGCCAGCAGCGCCGGGACAGGGTCGCTTTGGGATACGCAGTATTTT. This gives the protein CASSAGTGSLWDTQYF. This chain connects TRBV7-9 to TRBJ2-3; 9 bases align to TRBD1. Trimming removed 5 bases from V and 6 bases from J; junction bases left unmatched: 12. The CDR3 covers 16 residues. The germline V gene encodes CDR1 SEHNR and CDR2 FQNEAQ (reference sequence).

The chain is built from TRBV4-1 and TRBJ1-2; D is perhaps TRBD1 (6 bases). Germline CDR1 is MGHRA and CDR2 is YSYEKL. Trimming removed 4 bases at V and 4 bases at J, with 16 bases between. The CDR3 has 15 residues. CDR3 sequence: CASSPDRSLSYGYTF. The CDR3 nucleotides read TGCGCCAGCAGCCCCGACAGGAGTTTGTCCTATGGCTACACCTTC.

The J gene is TRBJ2-1, the V gene TRBV11-2, with 15 bases identical to TRBD2. J gave up 9 bases and V 6 bases, and 6 bases lay outside the gene matches. Per the germline V gene, CDR1 is SGHAT and CDR2 is FQNNGV. This CDR3 comprises 15 residues. As DNA, the CDR3 is TGTGCCAGCAGTTATGGACTAGCGGGAGGGTTTGAGCAGTTCTTC. Translation: CASSYGLAGGFEQFF.

J is TRBJ1-6 and V is TRBV28; D is perhaps TRBD1 (5 bases). Trimming cost V 2 bases and J 9 bases, with 14 bases left between them. The CDR3 runs 15 residues. Germline CDR1 reads MDHEN; CDR2 reads SYDVKM. The CDR3 protein is CASSLNWQGGSPLHF. CDR3 in DNA: TGTGCCAGCAGTTTAAATTGGCAGGGAGGTTCACCCCTCCACTTT.

The chain couples TRBV4-2 to TRBJ2-7; D remains unclear. Looked up from germline, CDR1 is LGHNA and CDR2 is YNFKEQ. V was shortened by 2 bases and J by 1 base, with 9 bases between the two germline ends. The CDR3 sequence is 14 residues long. CDR3 residues: CASSQLGDSYEQYF. The DNA for the CDR3 is TGTGCCAGCAGCCAACTAGGTGATTCCTACGAGCAGTACTTC.

This chain joins TRBV6-5 and TRBJ1-4; maybe TRBD1 (5 bases). V lost 7 bases and J lost 5, with 17 bases in between. The germline CDR1 and CDR2 sequences are MNHEY and SVGAGI. The CDR3 is 15 amino acids. For the CDR3, the DNA is TGTGCCAGCACCGGGCAGCCCGGGGGGAATGAAAAACTGTTTTTT. Translating gives CASTGQPGGNEKLFF.

The sample holds one count of this clone. This chain connects TRBV5-5 to TRBJ2-1, with 10 bases that match TRBD1. This CDR3 contains 17 residues. CDR1 and CDR2 from the germline V gene are SGHKS and YYEKEE (reference sequence). V shed 4 bases and J 1 base; nucleotides not matched to a gene: 8. For the CDR3, the DNA is TGTGCCAGCAGCCCCCCCCGGGACAGGGGATCCTACAATGAGCAGTTCTTC. This codes for CASSPPRDRGSYNEQFF.

The gene calls are TRBV25-1 and TRBJ2-5; TRBD1 aligns across 10 bases. The V gene's germline CDR1 is MGHDK and CDR2 SYGVNS. V lost 9 bases, J lost 7 bases, and 11 bases stayed unmatched. There are 14 residues in the CDR3. The DNA of the CDR3 is TGTGCCAGGACACCGGGACAGGGGACTGGGACCCAGTACTTC. It is translated as CARTPGQGTGTQYF.

V usage is TRBV27 and J usage is TRBJ1-2; D is ambiguous. This CDR3 spans 12 amino acids. With 10 bases removed from V and 0 bases from J, the gap between germline ends came to 9 bases. Germline V gene data show CDR1 as MNHEY and CDR2 as SMNVEV (reference sequence). The CDR3 DNA reads TGTGCCACCCGAACGGCTAACTATGGCTACACCTTC. It encodes CATRTANYGYTF.

The chain couples TRBV2 to TRBJ1-2, with 10 bases lining up with TRBD1. Germline CDR1 reads SNHLY; CDR2 reads FYNNEI. CDR3 length: 14 residues. J gave up 2 bases and V 6 bases, and 3 bases lay outside the gene matches. This chain's CDR3 is CASRGTGANYGYTF. DNA for the CDR3: TGTGCCAGCAGGGGGACAGGGGCGAACTATGGCTACACCTTC.

J is TRBJ1-2 and V is TRBV7-9; 9 bases match TRBD1. Germline V lookup: CDR1 SEHNR, CDR2 FQNEAQ (reference sequence). The CDR3 has 14 amino acids. V lost 5 bases, J lost 8 bases, and 9 bases stayed unmatched. In DNA form, the CDR3 reads TGTGCCAGCAGCCGTGGGACAGGGATTGAGGGCTACACCTTC. Translation: CASSRGTGIEGYTF. The full variable domain, rest sourced from reference TRBV7-9 and TRBJ1-2, is DTGVSQNPRHKITKRGQNVTFRCDPISEHNRLYWYRQTLGQGPEFLTYFQNEAQLEKSRLLSDRFSAERPKGSFSTLEIQRTEQGDSAMYLCASSRGTGIEGYTFGSGTRLTVV.

The chain recombines TRBV6-2 or TRBV6-3 with TRBJ2-1; D might be TRBD1 (6 bases). Germline-derived CDR1 and CDR2 are MNHEY and SVGEGT. This CDR3 has 15 amino acids. V dropped 4 bases and J dropped 1 base, with 11 bases sitting between them. The CDR3 here is CASSFQGRSYNEQFF. The DNA for the CDR3 is TGTGCCAGCAGTTTCCAGGGGCGGTCCTACAATGAGCAGTTCTTC.

V is TRBV7-9 and J is TRBJ2-5; D may be TRBD2 (5 bases). The V and J ends lost 5 bases and 1 base respectively, with 17 bases between them. The CDR3 contains 16 residues. CDR1 is SEHNR, CDR2 FQNEAQ, per germline (reference sequence). The CDR3 nucleotides are TGTGCCAGCAGCCCGGAGGAACCGACGGGCCAAGAGACCCAGTACTTC. Translated, it gives CASSPEEPTGQETQYF.

V gene TRBV6-5 combines with J gene TRBJ1-4; TRBD1 aligns across 8 bases. Per germline, CDR1 MNHEY and CDR2 SVGAGI. The length of the CDR3 is 15 residues. V lost 8 bases to trimming and J lost 4 bases; unmatched junction nucleotides: 9. The DNA for the CDR3 is TGTGCCAGCGGAGAAACAGGGGGTAGTAATGAAAAACTGTTTTTT. Its protein is CASGETGGSNEKLFF.

The chain combines TRBV12-3 or TRBV12-4 with TRBJ1-6; D remains ambiguous. Trimming removed 2 bases from V and 11 bases from J, with 7 bases in between. The CDR3 is 12 amino acids. DNA of the CDR3: TGTGCCAGCAGTTTATTGCGCCCACCCCTCCACTTT. Translation: CASSLLRPPLHF.

The chain is built from TRBV6-5 and TRBJ2-5, with 11 bases lining up with TRBD2. Germline loops: CDR1 MNHEY, CDR2 SVGAGI. The length of the CDR3 is 16 residues. The V gene end was trimmed by 2 bases and the J gene end by 4 bases; junction bases not matched to a gene: 6. CDR3 residues: CASSYSSGGALETQYF. CDR3 DNA: TGTGCCAGCAGTTACAGTAGCGGGGGGGCCTTAGAGACCCAGTACTTC.

This clone appeared a few times. The chain uses TRBV27 and TRBJ1-4, with D unclear. The ends were cut back, 4 bases at V and 6 bases at J, with 9 bases in the middle. CDR3 length equals 13 residues. Germline CDR1 MNHEY, CDR2 SMNVEV (reference sequence). CDR3 in amino acids: CASSSNGDEKLFF. As DNA, the CDR3 is TGTGCCAGCAGTTCGAACGGGGATGAAAAACTGTTTTTT.

The V gene is TRBV5-1, the J gene TRBJ2-7, with 10 bases identical to TRBD1. Germline loops: CDR1 SGHRS, CDR2 YFSETQ. CDR3 size: 14 residues. The V gene end was trimmed by 0 bases and the J gene end by 5 bases; junction bases not matched to a gene: 2. This CDR3 is CASSLGTGGHEQYF. The DNA for the CDR3 is TGCGCCAGCAGCTTGGGGACAGGGGGTCACGAGCAGTACTTC.

The V call is TRBV5-1, the J call TRBJ2-3; the D is unclear. In germline, CDR1 is SGHRS, CDR2 YFSETQ. V lost 3 bases, J lost 2 bases, and 13 bases lay in between. The CDR3 loop spans 15 amino acids. The CDR3 is CASSSFRGSTDTQYF. DNA of the CDR3: TGCGCCAGCAGCTCCTTTCGCGGTTCCACAGATACGCAGTATTTT.

The genes are TRBV9 and TRBJ2-1, with D perhaps matching TRBD2 (5 bases). V was clipped by 3 bases and J by 7 bases, with 17 bases between them. This CDR3 contains 15 residues. Germline V gene data show CDR1 as SGDLS and CDR2 as YYNGEE. The CDR3 reads CASSADGVPGNEQFF. Here the CDR3 DNA reads TGTGCCAGCAGCGCGGACGGGGTACCGGGGAATGAGCAGTTCTTC.

This clone was observed a handful of times. The chain joins TRBV29-1 to TRBJ1-5; D not certain. CDR1 is SQVTM and CDR2 is ANQGSEA in the germline V gene. Trimming cost V 5 bases and J 0 bases, with 8 bases left between them. This CDR3 is 13 amino acids long. CDR3 sequence (DNA): TGCAGCGTTCAGGAGGATAGCAATCAGCCCCAGCATTTT. Translation gives CSVQEDSNQPQHF.

The chain has TRBV6-5 and TRBJ1-6, with D unresolved. This CDR3 has 14 amino acids. Germline values: CDR1 MNHEY, CDR2 SVGAGI. V lost 6 bases to trimming and J lost 4 bases, with 10 bases between them. CDR3 loop: CASRSTGYNSPLHF. The CDR3 DNA reads TGTGCCAGCAGATCTACGGGGTATAATTCACCCCTCCACTTT.